One and the same sample provided the 16 T cell receptor beta chains below, sequenced in a study of spatial heterogeneity in lung cancer. Broader study findings: Expanded alpha and beta TCR counts within tumors tracked tumor mutation counts.

Time point given: sample taken at primary tumor resection. No antigen has been assigned to these receptors. A single record per CDR3 protein comes from TCRdb applying MiXCR to the 5' RACE reads. The data contain some 23,000 distinct CDR3 sequences, roughly 10% of them singletons. The sequences come from lung tumor tissue, collected at surgery. The source is a male donor with early-stage non-small cell lung cancer.

This clonotype showed up many times. This chain uses TRBV11-2 with TRBJ2-1; TRBD2 might be the D (6 bases). V was clipped by 5 bases and J by 2 bases, with 16 bases between them. The CDR3 covers 16 residues. Germline CDR1 and CDR2: SGHAT and FQNNGV. The CDR3 is CASSQEGSQTYNEQFF. CDR3 nucleotide sequence: TGTGCCAGCAGCCAGGAGGGTAGCCAAACCTACAATGAGCAGTTCTTC.

This clonotype came up many times. In DNA, the CDR3 is TGTGCCAGCAGTTATTACCGGGACAGGGCCAAAGCTTTCTTT. Its translation: CASSYYRDRAKAFF. V usage is TRBV28 and J usage is TRBJ1-1; 9 bases are shared with TRBD1. Trimming cost V 4 bases and J 9 bases; bases outside gene matches: 9. CDR3 length: 14 residues. CDR1 is MDHEN, CDR2 SYDVKM, per germline. Supplemented by reference TRBV28 and TRBJ1-1, the full variable domain reads DVKVTQSSRYLVKRTGEKVFLECVQDMDHENMFWYRQDPGLGLRLIYFSYDVKMKEKGDIPEGYSVSREKKERFSLILESASTNQTSMYLCASSYYRDRAKAFFGQGTRLTVV.

This clonotype was recorded at least ten times. Here the CDR3 reads CASSQDPRGPITGELFF. The CDR3 bases are TGTGCCAGCAGCCAAGATCCGCGGGGGCCTATCACCGGGGAGCTGTTTTTT. The chain recombines TRBV4-2 with TRBJ2-2; the D gene is possibly TRBD2 (7 bases). V lost 0 bases, J lost 4 bases, and 15 bases lay in between. This CDR3 region has 17 residues. Germline CDR1 LGHNA, CDR2 YNFKEQ.

This clonotype occurred many times. The chain uses TRBV28 and TRBJ2-1, with a tentative D call TRBD1 (5 bases). The V end was cut by 7 bases, the J end by 1 base, with 17 bases between. Per the germline V gene, CDR1 is MDHEN and CDR2 is SYDVKM. The CDR3 covers 16 residues. CDR3 residues: CASTSRGGRSYNEQFF. The CDR3 DNA sequence: TGTGCCAGCACCTCTAGGGGTGGAAGATCCTACAATGAGCAGTTCTTC.

This clonotype was seen repeatedly, ten times or more. V is TRBV5-1 and J is TRBJ2-7, with a tentative D call TRBD2 (6 bases). Deletions cut 4 bases from V and 2 bases from J, with 16 bases between. The CDR3 consists of 15 residues. Germline loops: CDR1 SGHRS, CDR2 YFSETQ. CDR3 in DNA: TGCGCCAGCAGCGAAAGCGGGCGTAGTACCTACGAGCAGTACTTC. Residues: CASSESGRSTYEQYF.

At least ten counts were recorded for this clonotype. The chain links TRBV3-1 to TRBJ1-2; possible D gene TRBD1, 6 bases. The V gene's germline CDR1 is LGHDT and CDR2 YNNKEL (reference sequence). Deletions cut 4 bases from V and 1 base from J, with 13 bases between. This CDR3 has 15 amino acids. The CDR3 DNA sequence: TGTGCCAGCAGCCCAGGAAACAGGGATAACTATGGCTACACCTTC. Protein sequence: CASSPGNRDNYGYTF.

Many counts were recorded for this clonotype. The chain is built from TRBV20-1 and TRBJ2-7; no firm D call. Germline-derived CDR1 and CDR2 are DFQATT and SNEGSKA (reference sequence). V dropped 6 bases and J dropped 2 bases, with 14 bases sitting between them. The CDR3 loop spans 13 amino acids. CDR3 sequence: CSARMGSAYEQYF. CDR3 nucleotides: TGCAGTGCAAGAATGGGCTCGGCCTACGAGCAGTACTTC.

This clonotype is deemed medium-sized (0.01 to 0.1%). This rearrangement joins TRBV24-1 to TRBJ1-5, with D unresolved. Germline CDR1 reads KGHDR; CDR2 reads SFDVKD. The CDR3 is made up of 14 amino acids. V was clipped by 3 bases and J by 5 bases, with 10 bases between them. CDR3 region: CATSDHSVDQPQHF. As DNA, the CDR3 is TGTGCCACCAGTGATCACAGTGTCGATCAGCCCCAGCATTTT.

This clonotype showed up many times. The rearrangement uses TRBV6-2 or TRBV6-3 and TRBJ1-2; a weak D match, TRBD1 (6 bases). The length of the CDR3 is 13 residues. V was trimmed by 2 bases and J by 4 bases, leaving 8 bases between them. CDR1 is MNHEY, CDR2 SVGEGT, per germline. The CDR3 DNA sequence: TGTGCCAGCAGTTACGGAGGGGGCTATGGCTACACCTTC. Protein sequence: CASSYGGGYGYTF.

The rearrangement joins TRBV25-1 to TRBJ2-5; 7 bases match TRBD1. CDR3 length: 11 residues. CDR1 is MGHDK, CDR2 SYGVNS, per germline. With 8 bases clipped from V and 7 bases from J, the junction kept 4 bases outside the gene matches. CDR3 coding DNA: TGTGCCAGCCGACAGGGCGCGACCCAGTACTTC. Its protein product is CASRQGATQYF.

This clonotype was observed many times. The rearrangement links TRBV27 to TRBJ2-1; D ambiguous. This CDR3 comprises 16 residues. Germline loops: CDR1 MNHEY, CDR2 SMNVEV (reference sequence). Trimming left V 6 bases short and J 3 bases short, with 18 bases between. In DNA, the CDR3 is TGTGCCAGCAGCCGCCGGAACAAGGCCCTCTACAATGAGCAGTTCTTC. It specifies CASSRRNKALYNEQFF.

The sample holds many counts of this clonotype. This rearrangement joins TRBV5-1 to TRBJ1-2; 8 positions agree with TRBD1. The length of the CDR3 is 14 residues. Germline V gene data show CDR1 as SGHRS and CDR2 as YFSETQ. Unmatched junction bases numbered 4, after V lost 3 bases and J lost 3 bases. This chain's CDR3 is CASSYIQGDYGYTF. CDR3 sequence (DNA): TGCGCCAGCAGCTATATACAGGGGGACTATGGCTACACCTTC.

This clonotype was observed many times. The chain employs TRBV2 and TRBJ2-5; weak D call: TRBD1 (5 bases). Germline CDR1 and CDR2: SNHLY and FYNNEI. The CDR3 is made up of 13 amino acids. Trimming pared 4 bases from V and 4 bases from J, leaving 10 bases between. CDR3 bases: TGTGCCAGCAGTGGAAGGGGTCGAGAGACCCAGTACTTC. It codes for CASSGRGRETQYF.

The chain combines TRBV9 with TRBJ2-3; D might be TRBD1 or TRBD2, each matching 5 bases. Germline values: CDR1 SGDLS, CDR2 YYNGEE. This CDR3 comprises 15 residues. V was pared by 0 bases and J by 0 bases, with 8 bases between. The CDR3 is CASSVEGRSTDTQYF. The CDR3 DNA reads as TGTGCCAGCAGCGTAGAGGGACGCAGCACAGATACGCAGTATTTT.

This clonotype was seen many times. This rearrangement joins TRBV7-9 to TRBJ2-1; 11 bases match TRBD2. Germline lookup yields CDR1 SEHNR and CDR2 FQNEAQ (reference sequence). CDR3 length equals 15 residues. V lost 5 bases, J lost 7 bases, and 7 bases stayed unmatched. The CDR3 is CASSRTSGSLNEQFF. The CDR3 DNA reads as TGTGCCAGCAGCCGTACTAGCGGGAGTTTAAATGAGCAGTTCTTC.

This clonotype came up many times. This rearrangement joins TRBV7-9 to TRBJ1-5; D is unclear. This CDR3 comprises 14 residues. The germline V gene has CDR1 SEHNR and CDR2 FQNEAQ (reference sequence). Trimming took 1 base from V and 4 from J, leaving 8 bases between them. The CDR3 nucleotides read TGTGCCAGCAGCTTAGTTAGCGATAATCAGCCCCAGCATTTT. This translates into CASSLVSDNQPQHF.